The 25 T cell receptor beta chains below were found in one sample sequenced in a study of cytomegalovirus exposure and HLA in healthy donors. In the PCR, 60 Vbeta and 13 Jbeta primers were used. The repertoire was sequenced with immunoSEQ multiplex PCR; TCRdb's copy has only in-frame clones and lacks some. In the table there are 130,000 or so clones, over 70% of which are singletons. Sequenced material: PBMCs. Receptor source: a woman under 30 in good health and CMV-seronegative.

This clone was detected a few times. The V and J genes are TRBV19 and TRBJ2-1; no clear D. Trimming removed 4 bases at V and 4 bases at J, with 2 bases between. Germline CDR1 reads LNHDA; CDR2 reads SQIVND (reference sequence). This CDR3 has 11 residues. CDR3 DNA: TGTGCCAGTAGTACTTACAATGAGCAGTTCTTC. It is translated as CASSTYNEQFF.

This chain joins TRBV10-2 and TRBJ2-1; 11 positions match TRBD2. V shed 7 bases and J 7 bases; nucleotides not matched to a gene: 9. CDR3 length: 15 amino acids. Germline CDR1 is WSHSY and CDR2 is SAAADI. The CDR3 region is CASIKIAGGGNEQFF. As DNA, the CDR3 is TGCGCCAGCATTAAAATAGCGGGAGGGGGGAATGAGCAGTTCTTC.

This clone was picked up a small number of times. The chain combines TRBV7-7 with TRBJ2-5; 10 positions match TRBD2. Germline CDR1 is SSHAT and CDR2 is FNYEAQ (reference sequence). J was trimmed by 5 bases and V by 5 bases; bases with no gene match: 8. The CDR3 runs 15 residues. CDR3 residues: CASSPTSGNTETQYF. The CDR3 DNA reads TGTGCCAGCAGCCCAACTAGCGGGAACACGGAGACCCAGTACTTC.

The chain carries TRBV4-2 and TRBJ2-1; TRBD2 agrees at 9 bases. The CDR3 contains 16 residues. Trimming took 1 base from V and 4 from J; bases not matched to a gene: 5. Germline V gene lookup returns CDR1 LGHNA and CDR2 YNFKEQ. The DNA of the CDR3 is TGTGCCAGCAGCCAAGGTGGCGGGAGGGTTTACAATGAGCAGTTCTTC. It yields the protein CASSQGGGRVYNEQFF.

V and J are TRBV13 and TRBJ1-2; weak D call: TRBD1 (6 bases). The CDR3 runs 17 residues. Per germline, CDR1 PRHDT and CDR2 FYEKMQ (reference sequence). V lost 2 bases, J lost 6 bases, and 22 bases lay in between. Written as DNA, the CDR3 is TGTGCCAGCAGCTTACGGGACAAGGTCATCGTTGACGATGGCTACACCTTC. Protein product: CASSLRDKVIVDDGYTF.

The J gene is TRBJ2-1, the V gene TRBV7-9; D perhaps matches TRBD1 (6 bases). Germline lookup yields CDR1 SEHNR and CDR2 FQNEAQ (reference sequence). This CDR3 is 16 amino acids long. V lost 5 bases to trimming and J lost 9 bases, with 23 bases between them. CDR3 region: CASSTRGWVKLGEQFF. The CDR3 bases are TGTGCCAGCAGCACTAGGGGGTGGGTTAAATTGGGTGAGCAGTTCTTC.

This clone was found a few times. This rearrangement joins TRBV5-6 to TRBJ1-2; D is unresolved. This CDR3 region has 12 residues. Trimming took 2 bases from V and 8 from J, leaving 10 bases between them. CDR1 and CDR2 (germline): SGHDT, YYEEEE. The CDR3 loop is CASSFGAKGYTF. The CDR3 DNA sequence: TGTGCCAGCAGCTTTGGAGCCAAGGGCTACACCTTC.

The rearrangement uses TRBV29-1 and TRBJ1-1; D not certain. V was pared by 8 bases and J by 1 base, with 14 bases between. CDR3 length: 13 residues. Germline V lookup: CDR1 SQVTM, CDR2 ANQGSEA. CDR3: CSSSVRPNTEAFF. CDR3 nucleotide sequence: TGCAGCTCTAGTGTCAGACCGAACACTGAAGCTTTCTTT.

This clone was detected only once. The genes are TRBV12-5 and TRBJ1-3; D unresolved. V lost 0 bases, J lost 0 bases, and 9 bases lay in between. The CDR3 totals 16 residues. Germline values: CDR1 LGHNT, CDR2 FRNRAP. For the CDR3, the DNA is TGTGCTAGTGGTTTGGTAGGGCGGGACTCTGGAAACACCATATATTTT. Translating it yields CASGLVGRDSGNTIYF.

The J gene is TRBJ2-3, the V gene TRBV11-3, with D possibly being TRBD2 (5 bases). Germline CDR1 and CDR2: SGHNT and YENEEA. The ends were cut back, 3 bases at V and 6 bases at J, with 13 bases in the middle. This CDR3 has 14 residues. CDR3 nucleotide sequence: TGTGCCAGCAGCTTGTCGGGGTTTGGGGATACGCAGTATTTT. Protein sequence: CASSLSGFGDTQYF.

The V and J genes are TRBV4-2 and TRBJ1-2, with 8 positions matching TRBD1. Germline assignment: CDR1 LGHNA and CDR2 YNFKEQ. V shed 0 bases and J 3 bases; nucleotides not matched to a gene: 15. The CDR3 contains 19 residues. The DNA of the CDR3 is TGTGCCAGCAGCCAAGATACTAGTAGGACAGGGCTCCCTGACTATGGCTACACCTTC. Translated, it gives CASSQDTSRTGLPDYGYTF.

This clone was seen only a few times. This CDR3 is CSVRTGENTEAFF. In DNA form, the CDR3 reads TGCAGCGTAAGGACAGGGGAGAACACTGAAGCTTTCTTT. J is TRBJ1-1 and V is TRBV29-1, with 9 bases aligning to TRBD1. Germline loops: CDR1 SQVTM, CDR2 ANQGSEA. This CDR3 has 13 residues. The J segment lost 1 base and the V segment lost 6 bases, leaving 3 bases of the junction unmatched.

The chain uses TRBV19 and TRBJ2-3; D perhaps matches TRBD2 (5 bases). The CDR3 is 13 amino acids. Germline V lookup: CDR1 LNHDA, CDR2 SQIVND (reference sequence). Trimming took off 6 bases at V and 3 bases at J, with 10 bases between the two ends. As DNA, the CDR3 is TGTGCCAGTAGCCCCACGGGGACAGATACGCAGTATTTT. Its translation is CASSPTGTDTQYF. Based on the CDR3 plus reference TRBV19 and TRBJ2-3, the full variable domain is DGGITQSPKYLFRKEGQNVTLSCEQNLNHDAMYWYRQDPGQGLRLIYYSQIVNDFQKGDIAEGYSVSREKKESFPLTVTSAQKNPTAFYLCASSPTGTDTQYFGPGTRLTVL.

The chain is built from TRBV10-3 and TRBJ2-1, with 14 bases that match TRBD2. Trimming at V came to 11 bases and at J to 2 bases, leaving 11 bases not matched to a gene. The CDR3 extends over 17 amino acids. Germline CDR1 reads ENHRY; CDR2 reads SYGVKD. CDR3 nucleotide sequence: TGTGCCGCCGCGGGACTAGCGGGAGACGGAGCCTACAATGAGCAGTTCTTC. Amino acid sequence: CAAAGLAGDGAYNEQFF.

The table lists this clone with a few counts. The chain combines TRBV6-5 with TRBJ2-7; D is undetermined. The CDR3 is 15 amino acids. V lost 6 bases to trimming and J lost 1 base, with 16 bases between them. Looked up from germline, CDR1 is MNHEY and CDR2 is SVGAGI. The DNA of the CDR3 is TGTGCCAGCAGCTCCCTAGAAGGAGATTCCTACGAGCAGTACTTC. Its translation is CASSSLEGDSYEQYF.

V gene TRBV30 combines with J gene TRBJ2-3, with no clear D. The V end was cut by 2 bases, the J end by 5 bases, with 11 bases between. Germline assignment: CDR1 GTSNPN and CDR2 SVGIG (reference sequence). CDR3 length: 13 residues. For the CDR3, the DNA is TGTGCCTGGAGTATCGGTACCCAAGATACGCAGTATTTT. The encoded protein is CAWSIGTQDTQYF.

This sequence joins TRBV5-1 and TRBJ2-1; 8 bases align to TRBD2. The V and J ends lost 4 bases and 3 bases, in that order; junction bases with no gene match: 3. Germline-derived CDR1 and CDR2 are SGHRS and YFSETQ. The CDR3 is 14 residues long. The CDR3: CASSAGGHYNEQFF. As DNA, the CDR3 is TGCGCCAGCAGCGCGGGAGGACACTACAATGAGCAGTTCTTC.

The chain combines TRBV6-5 with TRBJ1-1; perhaps TRBD1 as D (6 bases). The CDR3 is made up of 14 amino acids. V was clipped by 0 bases and J by 11 bases, with 16 bases between them. Germline V gene data show CDR1 as MNHEY and CDR2 as SVGAGI. The chain's CDR3 is CASSYSSGGLTAFF. In DNA form, the CDR3 reads TGTGCCAGCAGTTACTCGTCCGGGGGGCTGACGGCTTTCTTT.

This chain joins TRBV5-6 and TRBJ1-5; D not certain. This CDR3 is built from 15 residues. Deletions cut 1 base from V and 4 bases from J, with 12 bases between. In germline, CDR1 is SGHDT, CDR2 YYEEEE. CDR3 DNA: TGTGCCAGCAGCTTGACACAGCAGCTAAATCAGCCCCAGCATTTT. It translates to CASSLTQQLNQPQHF.

V usage is TRBV6-1 and J usage is TRBJ1-1, with 7 bases identical to TRBD1. The CDR3 totals 13 residues. Germline V gives CDR1 MNHNS, CDR2 SASEGT. J gave up 1 base and V 10 bases, and 6 bases lay outside the gene matches. The CDR3 reads CATSGQPNTEAFF. CDR3 in DNA: TGTGCCACTTCGGGACAGCCGAACACTGAAGCTTTCTTT.

The chain combines TRBV19 with TRBJ2-3; TRBD2 might be the D (6 bases). With 5 bases removed from V and 1 base from J, the gap between germline ends came to 16 bases. Per the germline V gene, CDR1 is LNHDA and CDR2 is SQIVND (reference sequence). The CDR3 loop spans 16 amino acids. CDR3: CASSSRGGAGTDTQYF. The DNA for the CDR3 is TGTGCCAGTAGTTCTCGCGGAGGGGCCGGCACAGATACGCAGTATTTT.

J is TRBJ1-1 and V is TRBV29-1; 8 bases are shared with TRBD1. The length of the CDR3 is 17 residues. V shed 4 bases, J shed 0 bases, and the junction held 13 bases outside the gene matches. Per germline, CDR1 SQVTM and CDR2 ANQGSEA. CDR3 DNA sequence: TGCAGCGTTGGGGACGACAGGGGCGCGGGGGTGAACACTGAAGCTTTCTTT. Amino acids: CSVGDDRGAGVNTEAFF.

This clone was detected a few times. The same CDR3 also results from other DNA sequences found in this sample. The chain links TRBV20-1 to TRBJ2-7, with a weak D call TRBD2 (5 bases). Trimming removed 1 base from V and 4 bases from J, with 5 bases in between. Germline loops: CDR1 DFQATT, CDR2 SNEGSKA (reference sequence). The CDR3 loop spans 11 amino acids. The chain's CDR3 is CSARAGYEQYF. The CDR3 DNA reads TGCAGTGCTAGAGCGGGGTACGAGCAGTACTTC.

J is TRBJ1-2 and V is TRBV6-1; D is possibly TRBD1 (5 bases). Looked up from germline, CDR1 is MNHNS and CDR2 is SASEGT. V lost 4 bases and J 7 bases, leaving 25 bases between the germline ends. This CDR3 comprises 17 residues. The CDR3 DNA follows: TGTGCCAGCAGTGTAACAGGCCATGCTTATTCAGCCGGTGGCTACACCTTC. Its translation: CASSVTGHAYSAGGYTF.

The chain recombines TRBV7-9 with TRBJ2-1, with TRBD2 matching over 7 bases. Trimming took 1 base from V and 2 from J; bases not matched to a gene: 8. CDR1 is SEHNR, CDR2 FQNEAQ, per germline (reference sequence). The CDR3 is 17 amino acids. The CDR3 protein is CASSLGPSGDTYNEQFF. CDR3 DNA sequence: TGTGCCAGCAGCTTAGGCCCTAGCGGAGATACCTACAATGAGCAGTTCTTC.